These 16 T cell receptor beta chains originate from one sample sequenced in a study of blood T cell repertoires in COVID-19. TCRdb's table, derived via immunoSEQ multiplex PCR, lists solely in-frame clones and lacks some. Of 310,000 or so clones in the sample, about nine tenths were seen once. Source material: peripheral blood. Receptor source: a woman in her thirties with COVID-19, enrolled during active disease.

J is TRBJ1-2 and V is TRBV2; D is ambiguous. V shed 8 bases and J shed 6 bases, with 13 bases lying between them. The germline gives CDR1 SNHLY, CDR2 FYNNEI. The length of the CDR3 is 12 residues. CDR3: CASQGFADGYTF. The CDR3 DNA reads TGTGCCAGCCAAGGATTCGCGGATGGCTACACCTTC.

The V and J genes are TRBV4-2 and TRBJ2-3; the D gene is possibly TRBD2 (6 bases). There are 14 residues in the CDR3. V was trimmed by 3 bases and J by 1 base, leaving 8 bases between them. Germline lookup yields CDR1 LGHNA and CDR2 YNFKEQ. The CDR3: CASSHWGGTDTQYF. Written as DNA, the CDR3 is TGTGCCAGCAGCCATTGGGGGGGCACAGATACGCAGTATTTT.

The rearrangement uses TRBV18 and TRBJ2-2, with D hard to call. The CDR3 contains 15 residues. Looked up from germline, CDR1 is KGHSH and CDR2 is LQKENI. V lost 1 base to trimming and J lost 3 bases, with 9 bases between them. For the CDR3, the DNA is TGTGCCAGCTCACCACTTCCCACAGACACCGGGGAGCTGTTTTTT. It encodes CASSPLPTDTGELFF.

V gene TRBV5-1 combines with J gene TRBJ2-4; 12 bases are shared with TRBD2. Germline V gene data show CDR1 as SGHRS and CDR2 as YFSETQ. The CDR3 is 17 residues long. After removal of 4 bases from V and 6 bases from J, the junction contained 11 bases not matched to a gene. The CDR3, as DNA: TGCGCCAGCAGCCCGCTAGCGGGAGGGCCCAGAGGAAACATTCAGTACTTC. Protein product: CASSPLAGGPRGNIQYF.

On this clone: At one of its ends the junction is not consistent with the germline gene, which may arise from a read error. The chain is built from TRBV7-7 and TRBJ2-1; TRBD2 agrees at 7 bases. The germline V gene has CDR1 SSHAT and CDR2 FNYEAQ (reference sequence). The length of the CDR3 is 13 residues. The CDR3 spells CASSPGLDNEQFF. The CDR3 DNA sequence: TGTGCTAGCAGCCCCGGACTAGATAATGAGCAGTTCTTC.

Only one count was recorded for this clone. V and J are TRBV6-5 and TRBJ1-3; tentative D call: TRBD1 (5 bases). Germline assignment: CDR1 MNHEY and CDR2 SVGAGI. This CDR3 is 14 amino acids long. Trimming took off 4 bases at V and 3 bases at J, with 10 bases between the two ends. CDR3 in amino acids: CASSLQVDGNTIYF. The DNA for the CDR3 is TGTGCCAGCAGTTTACAGGTGGATGGAAACACCATATATTTT.

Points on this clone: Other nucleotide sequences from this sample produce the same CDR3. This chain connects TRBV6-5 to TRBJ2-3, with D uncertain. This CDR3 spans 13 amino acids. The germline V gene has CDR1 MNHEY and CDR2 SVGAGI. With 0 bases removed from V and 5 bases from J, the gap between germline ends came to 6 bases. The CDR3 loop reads CASSYSPGDTQYF. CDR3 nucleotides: TGTGCCAGCAGTTACTCCCCGGGAGATACGCAGTATTTT.

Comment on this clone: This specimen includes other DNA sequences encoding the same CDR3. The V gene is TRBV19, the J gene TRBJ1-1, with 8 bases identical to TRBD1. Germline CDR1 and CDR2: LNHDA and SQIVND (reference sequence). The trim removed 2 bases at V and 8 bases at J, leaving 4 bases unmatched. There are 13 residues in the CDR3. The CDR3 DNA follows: TGTGCCAGTAGTATAACCACAGGGGGAGAAGCTTTCTTT. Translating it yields CASSITTGGEAFF.

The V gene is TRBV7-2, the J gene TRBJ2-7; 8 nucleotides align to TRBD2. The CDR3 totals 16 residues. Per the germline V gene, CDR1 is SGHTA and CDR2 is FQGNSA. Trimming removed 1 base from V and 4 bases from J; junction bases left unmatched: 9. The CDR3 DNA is TGTGCCAGCAGCTTAGACGTCGGGAGGGGAGGGTACGAGCAGTACTTC. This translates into CASSLDVGRGGYEQYF.

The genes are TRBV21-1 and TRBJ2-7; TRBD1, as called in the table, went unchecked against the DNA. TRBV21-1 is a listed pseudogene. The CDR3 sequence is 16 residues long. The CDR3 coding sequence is TGTGCCAGCAGCAGGACAGGGGAAAACCCCTCCTACGAGCAGTACTTC. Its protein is CASSRTGENPSYEQYF.

CDR3 coding DNA: TGCAGCGTTAACGGGAGGAATGCCTACAATGAGCAGTTCTTC. Protein sequence: CSVNGRNAYNEQFF. The genes are TRBV29-1 and TRBJ2-1; 7 nucleotides agree with TRBD2. The junction had 6 bases not matched to a gene; V was cut back by 5 bases and J by 2 bases. The germline gives CDR1 SQVTM, CDR2 ANQGSEA. The CDR3 has 14 amino acids.

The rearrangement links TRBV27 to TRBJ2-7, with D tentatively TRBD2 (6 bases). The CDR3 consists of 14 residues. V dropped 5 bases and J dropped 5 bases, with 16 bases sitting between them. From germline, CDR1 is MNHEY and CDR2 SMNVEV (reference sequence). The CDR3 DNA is TGTGCCAGCAGTCTTCTCGCGGGGTTCCACGAGCAGTACTTC. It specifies CASSLLAGFHEQYF.

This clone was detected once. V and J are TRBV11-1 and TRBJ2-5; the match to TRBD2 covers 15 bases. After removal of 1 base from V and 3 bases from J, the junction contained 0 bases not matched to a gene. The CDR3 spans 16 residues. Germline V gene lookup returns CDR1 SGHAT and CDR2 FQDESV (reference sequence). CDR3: CASSLGTSGREETQYF. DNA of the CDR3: TGTGCCAGCAGCTTAGGGACTAGCGGGAGGGAAGAGACCCAGTACTTC. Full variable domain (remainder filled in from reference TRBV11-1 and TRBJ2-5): EAEVAQSPRYKITEKSQAVAFWCDPISGHATLYWYRQILGQGPELLVQFQDESVVDDSQLPKDRFSAERLKGVDSTLKIQPAELGDSAMYLCASSLGTSGREETQYFGPGTRLLVL.

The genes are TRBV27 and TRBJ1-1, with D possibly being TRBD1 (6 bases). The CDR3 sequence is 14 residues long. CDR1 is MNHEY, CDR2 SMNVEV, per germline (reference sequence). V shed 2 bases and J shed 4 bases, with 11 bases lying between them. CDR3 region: CASSLGTYGTEAFF. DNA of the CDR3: TGTGCCAGCAGTTTAGGGACATACGGCACTGAAGCTTTCTTT.

This CDR3 is CASSPARANTGELFF. CDR3 DNA sequence: TGTGCCAGCTCACCCGCCAGGGCGAACACCGGGGAGCTGTTTTTT. J is TRBJ2-2 and V is TRBV18; possible D gene TRBD1, 5 bases. CDR1 and CDR2 (germline): KGHSH, LQKENI. V shed 3 bases and J shed 0 bases, with 8 bases lying between them. The CDR3 runs 15 residues.

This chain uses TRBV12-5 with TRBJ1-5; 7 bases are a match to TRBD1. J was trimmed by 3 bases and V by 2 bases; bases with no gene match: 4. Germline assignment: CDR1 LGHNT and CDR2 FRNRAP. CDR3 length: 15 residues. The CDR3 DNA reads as TGTGCTAGTGGTTTGATGGGACAGAACAATCAGCCCCAGCATTTT. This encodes CASGLMGQNNQPQHF. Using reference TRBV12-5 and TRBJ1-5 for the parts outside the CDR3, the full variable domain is DARVTQTPRHKVTEMGQEVTMRCQPILGHNTVFWYRQTMMQGLELLAYFRNRAPLDDSGMPKDRFSAEMPDATLATLKIQPSEPRDSAVYFCASGLMGQNNQPQHFGDGTRLSIL.